This T cell receptor (beta chain) was identified during a study of radiotherapy plus CTLA-4 blockade in lung cancer (dated by TCRdb to 2016 to 2018). The study in broad terms: Among the enrolled patients, about 19% had an objective response, and roughly 30% reached disease control.

The study tested focal radiation therapy combined with CTLA-4 blockade (ipilimumab) in patients with chemo-refractory metastatic non-small-cell lung cancer. Overall study results and their limits: TCR clones derived from tumors expanded in peripheral blood after treatment with radiotherapy and ipilimumab. The strongest predictors of response, as reported, were early dynamic changes in blood T cell clones along with a rise in serum interferon-beta after radiation.

Library generation was performed with the immunoSEQ multiplex PCR assay. What TCRdb holds here is the immuneACCESS table cut down to in-frame rearrangements. Part of the clones is not present; checked against another copy, under half of the missing clones reflect an unresolved V gene, and the others are unexplained. The sample table records fewer than 45,000 clones; more than 80% of these occur just once. The ten most abundant clones make up about 6% of the sample. A note on this clone: Its antigen remains unidentified. The input lacks base qualities; no much larger clone sits a single base away.

The CDR3 sequence holds 13 residues, the cysteine and phenylalanine included. Only the CDR3 portion is preserved as DNA: 39 bases, with reading frame beginning at the first base. V lost 7 bases and J lost 8 bases; the stretch between them is 16 bases long. According to the germline V gene (reference sequence), CDR1 reads SGHKS and CDR2 reads YYEKEE. The chain is encoded by TRBV5-5 joined to TRBJ2-4; 5 matching bases give a weak D call of TRBD2. This TCR was recovered from a human donor with non-small cell lung cancer who had stable disease on radiotherapy plus ipilimumab. The specimen was peripheral blood, collected from a patient treated with radiotherapy plus ipilimumab. The nucleotide sequence reads TGTGCCAGCGCCCCCATGGGAGCGGACATTCAGTACTTC. Its product reads: CASAPMGADIQYF.